This T cell receptor beta chain emerged from a study of blood T cell repertoires in COVID-19. The repertoire was sequenced with immunoSEQ multiplex PCR; TCRdb's copy has only in-frame clones and lacks some. The repertoire consists of approximately 220,000 clones, with around 84% occurring once and the leading ten covering approximately 2.9%. J gave up 0 bases and V 4 bases, and 9 bases lay outside the gene matches. This CDR3 region has 19 residues. Germline-derived CDR1 and CDR2 are LGHDT and YNNKEL (reference sequence). What was sequenced was peripheral blood. The sequence was collected from a man aged 60-69 years with acute or convalescent COVID-19. The chain links TRBV3-1 (or the pseudogene TRBV3-2) to TRBJ2-2, with 12 bases aligning to TRBD2. The CDR3 nucleotides are TGTGCCAGCAGCCGATTTTTATCTAGCGGGGGGGCGAACACCGGGGAGCTGTTTTTT. Translated: CASSRFLSSGGANTGELFF.